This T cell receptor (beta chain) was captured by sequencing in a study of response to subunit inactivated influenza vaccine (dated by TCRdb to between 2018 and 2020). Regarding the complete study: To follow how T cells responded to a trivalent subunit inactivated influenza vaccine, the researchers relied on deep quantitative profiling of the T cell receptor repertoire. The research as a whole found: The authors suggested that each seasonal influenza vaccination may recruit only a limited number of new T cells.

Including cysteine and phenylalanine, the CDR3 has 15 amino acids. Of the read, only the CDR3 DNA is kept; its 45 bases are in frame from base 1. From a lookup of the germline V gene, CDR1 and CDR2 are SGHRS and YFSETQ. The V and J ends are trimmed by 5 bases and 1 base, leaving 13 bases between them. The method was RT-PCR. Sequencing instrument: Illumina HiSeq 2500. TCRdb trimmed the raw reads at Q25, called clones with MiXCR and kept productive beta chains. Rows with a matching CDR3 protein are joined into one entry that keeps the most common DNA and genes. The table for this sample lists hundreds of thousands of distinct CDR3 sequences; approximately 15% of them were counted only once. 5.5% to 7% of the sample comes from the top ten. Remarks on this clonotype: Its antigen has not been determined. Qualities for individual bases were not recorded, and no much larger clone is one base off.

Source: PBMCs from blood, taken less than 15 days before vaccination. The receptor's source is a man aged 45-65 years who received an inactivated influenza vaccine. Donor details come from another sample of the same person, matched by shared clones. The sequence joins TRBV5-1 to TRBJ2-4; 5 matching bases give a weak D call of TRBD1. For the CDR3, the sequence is CASRPSGNAKNIQYF. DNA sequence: TGCGCCAGCAGGCCCTCAGGGAACGCCAAAAACATTCAGTACTTC.